These 32 T cell receptor beta chains were sequenced from one sample in a study of blood T cells in healthy people across ages. A second roughly 6 to 11 cycle PCR used barcoded and J-beta primers. Each CDR3 protein is one row after TCRdb ran MiXCR on the 5' RACE reads. The data show some 670,000 distinct CDR3 sequences, roughly half seen once. The sequenced sample was blood. The receptors derive from a woman of 80 years or more in good health.

This clonotype was counted many times. This rearrangement joins TRBV3-1 to TRBJ2-3; the D gene could be TRBD1 or TRBD2 (6 bases each). The CDR3 has 14 amino acids. CDR1 and CDR2 (germline): LGHDT, YNNKEL (reference sequence). Trimming removed 3 bases from V and 4 bases from J, with 11 bases in between. CDR3 DNA sequence: TGTGCCAGCAGCCAGATGGGGGGCCCAGATACGCAGTATTTT. This translates into CASSQMGGPDTQYF.

This chain joins TRBV3-1 and TRBJ2-5, with 7 nucleotides matching TRBD2. The germline V gene has CDR1 LGHDT and CDR2 YNNKEL (reference sequence). Trimming took 2 bases from V and 7 from J; bases not matched to a gene: 10. CDR3 length: 15 amino acids. The CDR3 protein is CASSQRASGAGTQYF. The CDR3 DNA follows: TGTGCCAGCAGCCAAAGGGCTAGCGGCGCAGGGACCCAGTACTTC.

This chain joins TRBV6-2 or TRBV6-3 and TRBJ2-2, with 9 bases aligning to TRBD2. J gave up 3 bases and V 3 bases, and 5 bases lay outside the gene matches. This CDR3 is built from 16 residues. Germline CDR1 MNHEY, CDR2 SVGEGT. The CDR3 nucleotides are TGTGCCAGCAGTTATAGCGGGAGCGGGGACACCGGGGAGCTGTTTTTT. Protein product: CASSYSGSGDTGELFF.

This clonotype was recorded at least ten times. The chain recombines TRBV3-1 with TRBJ2-7; no clear D gene. V lost 4 bases and J lost 6, with 16 bases in between. In germline, CDR1 is LGHDT, CDR2 YNNKEL (reference sequence). This CDR3 has 14 amino acids. CDR3 loop: CASSREHERSEQYF. The DNA for the CDR3 is TGTGCCAGCAGCCGCGAGCACGAGAGGTCCGAGCAGTACTTC.

This clonotype showed up many times. The chain links TRBV5-1 to TRBJ2-7, with D unresolved. The V end lost 0 bases, the J end lost 7 bases, and 17 bases lay between the germline ends. There are 15 residues in the CDR3. Germline-derived CDR1 and CDR2 are SGHRS and YFSETQ. CDR3 coding DNA: TGCGCCAGCAGCTTGGTTACTCAAGATAAGGGAGAGCAGTACTTC. This sequence encodes CASSLVTQDKGEQYF.

Concerning this clonotype itself: A much bigger clone sits one base away, suggesting this may be a read error. The chain has TRBV3-1 and TRBJ2-7; D is perhaps TRBD1 (5 bases). The CDR3 has 14 amino acids. The germline V gene encodes CDR1 LGHDT and CDR2 YNNKEL (reference sequence). The CDR3 is CASSQGFQGYKQYF. The CDR3 DNA is TGTGCCAGCAGCCAAGGTTTCCAGGGCTACAAGCAGTACTTC.

The rearrangement joins TRBV4-2 to TRBJ2-5; no clear D. Germline values: CDR1 LGHNA, CDR2 YNFKEQ. The CDR3 is 15 amino acids. The germline V and J ends were trimmed by 4 bases and 3 bases, with 15 bases remaining between them. The CDR3: CASSPKASREETQYF. The CDR3 DNA is TGTGCCAGCAGCCCTAAGGCCAGCCGAGAAGAGACCCAGTACTTC.

This clonotype has just one count. This rearrangement joins TRBV5-1 to TRBJ2-1; the D gene is possibly TRBD2 (5 bases). The assigned J gene may be wrong: the sequence end matches TRBJ2-7 better. CDR3 length equals 20 residues. The germline V gene encodes CDR1 SGHRS and CDR2 YFSETQ. CDR3 DNA: TGCGCCAGCAGCCTACCGAATTACACGAGAGGGAGCTACTCCTACAATGAGCAGTACTTC. Translation: CASSLPNYTRGSYSYNEQYF.

This clonotype was counted many times. The chain links TRBV12-5 to TRBJ2-1, with TRBD2 matching over 12 bases. The CDR3 consists of 16 residues. Per germline, CDR1 LGHNT and CDR2 FRNRAP. J was trimmed by 7 bases and V by 3 bases; bases with no gene match: 7. CDR3 DNA sequence: TGTGCTAGTGGTTTTCCCGGACTAGCGGGATGTAATGAGCAGTTCTTC. This sequence encodes CASGFPGLAGCNEQFF.

This clonotype was picked up a small number of times. The chain has TRBV24-1 and TRBJ2-4; the match to TRBD2 covers 8 bases. V shed 6 bases and J 13 bases; nucleotides not matched to a gene: 10. Germline V lookup: CDR1 KGHDR, CDR2 SFDVKD. The CDR3 covers 13 residues. As DNA, the CDR3 is TGTGCCACCAGTAGAGCGGGAGTTTCTGAGCAGTACTTC. Its translation is CATSRAGVSEQYF.

This clonotype was seen once. This sequence joins TRBV4-1 and TRBJ1-4; D gene uncertain. V was trimmed by 2 bases and J by 10 bases, leaving 11 bases between them. The CDR3 is made up of 13 amino acids. The germline V gene encodes CDR1 MGHRA and CDR2 YSYEKL. The CDR3 DNA is TGCGCCAGCAGCCAATTAGAGGTCGGAAAACTGTTTTTT. This translates into CASSQLEVGKLFF.

A word on this clonotype: A much larger clone lies one base from this, so it may be a read error. This rearrangement joins TRBV9 to TRBJ2-1, with D uncertain. Germline-derived CDR1 and CDR2 are SGDLS and YYNGEE. The CDR3 length is 14 residues. V was pared by 4 bases and J by 13 bases, with 21 bases between. The CDR3 loop reads CASSPQIGRETQFF. The CDR3 coding sequence is TGTGCCAGCAGCCCCCAAATAGGGCGTGAGACCCAGTTCTTC.

This chain connects TRBV12-3 or TRBV12-4 to TRBJ2-5; 11 positions match TRBD1. The DNA end lines up better with TRBJ2-7; the J call may be wrong. The CDR3 length is 14 residues. The CDR3, as DNA: TGTGCCAGCGGCGTAGGACAGGGGGCGTCCGAGCAGTACTTC. As protein: CASGVGQGASEQYF.

This chain connects TRBV15 to TRBJ2-5, with TRBD2 as a possible D gene (5 bases). The CDR3 runs to 13 residues. In germline, CDR1 is LNHNV, CDR2 YYDKDF (reference sequence). V was shortened by 8 bases and J by 2 bases, with 12 bases between the two germline ends. Written as DNA, the CDR3 is TGTGCCACCGGGCGGGCCCCTCAAGAGACCCAGTACTTC. Amino acids: CATGRAPQETQYF.

This sequence joins TRBV29-1 and TRBJ2-5; D is uncertain. Between the trimmed V and J ends, which lost 4 bases and 2 bases, there was a span of 8 bases. Per germline, CDR1 SQVTM and CDR2 ANQGSEA. The CDR3 runs 12 residues. CDR3 DNA: TGCAGCGTTGGGGAACTACAAGAGACCCAGTACTTC. Residues: CSVGELQETQYF.

V gene TRBV6-5 combines with J gene TRBJ1-4; D is unclear. V was clipped by 6 bases and J by 0 bases, with 8 bases between them. Germline CDR1 is MNHEY and CDR2 is SVGAGI. The CDR3 totals 14 residues. CDR3 bases: TGTGCCAGCAGACCCACTACAACTAATGAAAAACTGTTTTTT. As protein: CASRPTTTNEKLFF.

In regard to this clonotype: This may stem from a read error, because a much larger clone lies one nucleotide away. This chain joins TRBV5-1 and TRBJ2-3; TRBD2 matches 16 bases. Looked up from germline, CDR1 is SGHRS and CDR2 is YFSETQ. Losses at the gene ends were 3 bases for V and 8 bases for J; bases not matched to a gene: 6. The CDR3 is made up of 16 amino acids. The CDR3 here is CASSSGTSGRAGTQYF. Written as DNA, the CDR3 is TGCGCCAGCAGCTCAGGGACTAGCGGGAGGGCAGGTACGCAGTATTTT.

This rearrangement joins TRBV9 to TRBJ2-1; TRBD1 or TRBD2 may be the D gene (5 bases each). CDR3 size: 12 residues. Trimming took off 2 bases at V and 7 bases at J, with 7 bases between the two ends. Germline values: CDR1 SGDLS, CDR2 YYNGEE. The CDR3 DNA is TGTGCCAGCAGCGTCTGGGGGAATGAGCAGTTCTTC. Translating it yields CASSVWGNEQFF.

The chain is built from TRBV9 and TRBJ2-5; D is tentatively TRBD1 or TRBD2 (8 bases each). CDR1 and CDR2 (germline): SGDLS, YYNGEE. Trimming pared 3 bases from V and 5 bases from J, leaving 26 bases between. The CDR3 extends over 18 amino acids. The CDR3 reads CASSASRTGTSKGETQYF. The CDR3 DNA is TGTGCCAGCAGCGCCTCAAGGACAGGGACTAGTAAGGGGGAGACCCAGTACTTC.

The chain joins TRBV7-8 to TRBJ2-1; 9 positions agree with TRBD1. Germline-derived CDR1 and CDR2 are SGHVS and FQNEAQ. The CDR3 consists of 13 residues. V shed 6 bases, J shed 7 bases, and the junction held 4 bases outside the gene matches. The CDR3 nucleotides read TGTGCCAGCAGACGGGACAGGGCGAATGAGCAGTTCTTC. This sequence encodes CASRRDRANEQFF.

This clonotype came up a few times. The V call is TRBV19, the J call TRBJ1-4; no clear D gene. CDR3 length equals 14 residues. Trimming cost V 8 bases and J 10 bases, with 20 bases left between them. CDR1 is LNHDA, CDR2 SQIVND, per germline (reference sequence). In DNA, the CDR3 is TGTGCCAGTTGCTCCAGTTCCTTTGAAGGAAAACTGTTTTTT. Translated, it gives CASCSSSFEGKLFF. Full variable domain (rest looked up from reference TRBV19 and TRBJ1-4): DGGITQSPKYLFRKEGQNVTLSCEQNLNHDAMYWYRQDPGQGLRLIYYSQIVNDFQKGDIAEGYSVSREKKESFPLTVTSAQKNPTAFYLCASCSSSFEGKLFFGSGTQLSVL.

At least ten counts were recorded for this clonotype. The chain carries TRBV7-6 and TRBJ2-1; 14 bases agree with TRBD2. Germline CDR1 SGHVS, CDR2 FNYEAQ. The CDR3 consists of 17 residues. V was pared by 5 bases and J by 8 bases, with 11 bases of the junction left unmatched. The CDR3 DNA reads as TGTGCCAGCAGCACATACCGGACTAGCGGGGGGTTTTATGAGCAGTTCTTC. It yields the protein CASSTYRTSGGFYEQFF. The complete variable domain, with remaining parts taken from reference TRBV7-6 and TRBJ2-1, reads GAGVSQSPRYKVTKRGQDVALRCDPISGHVSLYWYRQALGQGPEFLTYFNYEAQQDKSGLPNDRFSAERPEGSISTLTIQRTEQRDSAMYRCASSTYRTSGGFYEQFFGPGTRLTVL.

The chain joins TRBV12-3 or TRBV12-4 to TRBJ1-2; no clear D gene. The CDR3 extends over 14 amino acids. Trimming took 5 bases from V and 8 from J, leaving 18 bases between them. CDR3 nucleotide sequence: TGTGCCAGCAGTGCTCGTGTGGACGGTGAGGGCTACACCTTC. Amino acid sequence: CASSARVDGEGYTF.

This clonotype appeared once. This chain connects TRBV6-1 to TRBJ2-3; D not certain. The germline V gene has CDR1 MNHNS and CDR2 SASEGT. The CDR3 is 15 residues long. V lost 3 bases and J lost 0, with 10 bases in between. The DNA for the CDR3 is TGTGCCAGCAGTGACACGAGTCCTAGCACAGATACGCAGTATTTT. This sequence encodes CASSDTSPSTDTQYF.

Turning to this clonotype: Possible read error: a much larger clone is one base away. The chain joins TRBV20-1 to TRBJ2-3, with 8 bases aligning to TRBD2. Looked up from germline, CDR1 is DFQATT and CDR2 is SNEGSKA (reference sequence). The CDR3 is 16 residues long. The CDR3 DNA follows: TGCAGTGCTAGAGCCCTGGTTGCGGGGGGCACAGATATGCAGTATTTT. Its protein product is CSARALVAGGTDMQYF.

This clonotype was recorded many times. The CDR3 nucleotides are TGCGCCAGCAGGGACAGCGACAATCAGCCCCAGCATTTT. It is translated as CASRDSDNQPQHF. The chain has TRBV5-1 and TRBJ1-5; a weak D match, TRBD1 (6 bases). Germline CDR1 SGHRS, CDR2 YFSETQ. The ends were cut back, 5 bases at V and 3 bases at J, with 9 bases in the middle. The CDR3 has 13 amino acids.

Concerning this clonotype: A read error may be the cause here, since a much bigger clone is one base away. The chain joins TRBV21-1 to TRBJ2-5; the D call in the table, TRBD1, was not verified against the DNA. TRBV21-1 is a pseudogene locus. The CDR3 covers 16 residues. In nucleotides, the CDR3 is TGTGCCAGCAGCAGAAGTTGGGACAGGGGGCGGAATGAGCAGTACTTC. Translated: CASSRSWDRGRNEQYF.

The chain employs TRBV29-1 and TRBJ1-4; D uncertain. The V gene lost 4 bases and the J gene lost 7 bases, with 7 bases spanning the gap. Germline values: CDR1 SQVTM, CDR2 ANQGSEA. The CDR3 totals 11 residues. CDR3 nucleotides: TGCAGCGTTGGGTCCGGTGAAAAACTGTTTTTT. It yields the protein CSVGSGEKLFF.

This clonotype was recorded a few times. For the CDR3, the DNA is TGTGCCAGCAGCTTTCAGGGACAGGCTCCTGCGCCCCAGCATTTT. It yields the protein CASSFQGQAPAPQHF. The V call is TRBV7-9, the J call TRBJ1-5; 8 positions match TRBD1. This CDR3 comprises 15 residues. V shed 3 bases and J 9 bases; nucleotides not matched to a gene: 10. Germline V gene data show CDR1 as SEHNR and CDR2 as FQNEAQ (reference sequence).

The CDR3 DNA is TGTGCCAGCAGCTTAGCCCTGGGGCTAGCGGGGGGCTACGAGCAGTACTTC. Translation gives CASSLALGLAGGYEQYF. This chain links TRBV7-2 with TRBJ2-7, with 11 bases that match TRBD2. The CDR3 contains 17 residues. The J segment lost 3 bases and the V segment lost 0 bases, leaving 7 bases of the junction unmatched. Looked up from germline, CDR1 is SGHTA and CDR2 is FQGNSA.

The rearrangement links TRBV3-1 to TRBJ2-3, with 9 bases lining up with TRBD2. Germline trimming cut 4 bases from V and 5 bases from J; bases unmatched to any gene: 13. Germline V gene data show CDR1 as LGHDT and CDR2 as YNNKEL (reference sequence). The CDR3 extends over 17 amino acids. CDR3 sequence: CASSRVMASGMGDTQYF. CDR3 DNA sequence: TGTGCCAGCAGCCGGGTGATGGCTAGCGGGATGGGAGATACGCAGTATTTT.

The V and J genes are TRBV27 and TRBJ2-1, with D perhaps being TRBD1 or TRBD2 (6 bases each). V gave up 10 bases and J gave up 7 bases, with 26 bases separating them. The CDR3 consists of 16 residues. The germline gives CDR1 MNHEY, CDR2 SMNVEV (reference sequence). CDR3 loop: CATQAWGDIRLNEQFF. In nucleotides, the CDR3 is TGTGCCACCCAGGCTTGGGGGGACATACGGCTAAATGAGCAGTTCTTC.